These 9 T cell receptor beta chains came from one sample sequenced in a study of cytomegalovirus exposure and HLA in healthy donors. With 60 Vbeta and 13 Jbeta primers, the PCR was carried out. The table came from immunoSEQ multiplex PCR; TCRdb's copy has only in-frame clones and leaves some out. The repertoire includes under 150,000 clones, over 65% of them detected once, and under 2% sits in the top ten. The sequenced material came from PBMCs. The receptor set was obtained from a female donor in good health and CMV-seropositive.

The V and J genes are TRBV7-2 and TRBJ2-5, with 7 bases aligning to TRBD2. The V segment lost 5 bases and the J segment 2 bases; nucleotides outside the gene matches: 5. From germline, CDR1 is SGHTA and CDR2 FQGNSA. The CDR3 extends over 14 amino acids. The CDR3 sequence: CASSRSGFQETQYF. In DNA form, the CDR3 reads TGTGCCAGCAGCCGTAGCGGGTTTCAAGAGACCCAGTACTTC.

This chain joins TRBV6-1 and TRBJ1-1; tentatively, D is TRBD1 (5 bases). Between the trimmed V and J ends, which lost 6 bases and 5 bases, there was a span of 19 bases. This CDR3 is 15 amino acids long. CDR1 and CDR2 from the germline V gene are MNHNS and SASEGT. Written as DNA, the CDR3 is TGTGCCAGCAGGGGGAAGACGGGGGGTCCAACTGAAGCTTTCTTT. This translates into CASRGKTGGPTEAFF.

The chain links TRBV5-1 to TRBJ2-3; D not certain. The CDR3 has 15 residues. Germline V gives CDR1 SGHRS, CDR2 YFSETQ. The V gene lost 3 bases and the J gene lost 3 bases, with 14 bases spanning the gap. The CDR3 bases are TGCGCCAGCAGCTCGACCGCGGAGCCTACAGATACGCAGTATTTT. Translated: CASSSTAEPTDTQYF.

The chain couples TRBV5-4 to TRBJ2-1; weak D call: TRBD2 (6 bases). The CDR3 extends over 14 amino acids. Between the trimmed V and J ends, which lost 0 bases and 2 bases, there was a span of 6 bases. Per germline, CDR1 SGHNT and CDR2 YYREEE (reference sequence). The CDR3 coding sequence is TGTGCCAGCAGCTTGGGGGGGGCCTACAATGAGCAGTTCTTC. Translating gives CASSLGGAYNEQFF.

On this clone: One end of the junction varies from germline; a read error may be responsible. This chain joins TRBV30 and TRBJ1-2; the D gene is possibly TRBD1 (5 bases). The length of the CDR3 is 10 residues. CDR1 is GTSNPN, CDR2 SVGIG, per germline (reference sequence). The CDR3 coding sequence is TGTGCCTGGAGTGGTTGGGGCCGATGCTTC. Encoded protein: CAWSGWGRCF.

The chain uses TRBV5-1 and TRBJ1-2; TRBD1 agrees at 12 bases. CDR1 is SGHRS, CDR2 YFSETQ, per germline. There are 15 residues in the CDR3. Trimming cost V 0 bases and J 7 bases; bases outside gene matches: 4. CDR3 in amino acids: CASSLAGQGAVGYTF. The CDR3 DNA follows: TGCGCCAGCAGCTTGGCGGGACAGGGGGCGGTTGGCTACACCTTC. Based on the CDR3 plus reference TRBV5-1 and TRBJ1-2, the full variable domain is KAGVTQTPRYLIKTRGQQVTLSCSPISGHRSVSWYQQTPGQGLQFLFEYFSETQRNKGNFPGRFSGRQFSNSRSEMNVSTLELGDSALYLCASSLAGQGAVGYTFGSGTRLTVV.

As DNA, the CDR3 is TGTGCCATTGTTAGCGGGAGCGGCACAGATACGCAGTATTTT. Translated, it gives CAIVSGSGTDTQYF. This chain joins TRBV6-1 and TRBJ2-3, with 9 bases fitting TRBD2. This CDR3 is 14 amino acids long. Germline V gene lookup returns CDR1 MNHNS and CDR2 SASEGT. V gave up 10 bases and J gave up 1 base; unmatched junction bases: 6.

In regard to this clone: The identical CDR3 is also encoded by other nucleotide sequences in the sample. The chain is built from TRBV5-1 and TRBJ2-3, with TRBD2 matching 7 bases. V was pared by 2 bases and J by 1 base, with 1 base of the junction left unmatched. The CDR3 sequence is 14 residues long. The germline gives CDR1 SGHRS, CDR2 YFSETQ. The CDR3 sequence: CASSFTSGTDTQYF. The CDR3 DNA is TGCGCCAGCAGCTTTACTAGCGGCACAGATACGCAGTATTTT.

CDR3: CASSETLTSFYEQYF. CDR3 DNA sequence: TGTGCCAGCAGCGAAACCCTGACTAGCTTCTACGAGCAGTACTTC. This rearrangement joins TRBV5-5 to TRBJ2-7, with TRBD2 matching 7 bases. The germline V gene has CDR1 SGHKS and CDR2 YYEKEE (reference sequence). This CDR3 has 15 amino acids. J lost 3 bases, V lost 4 bases, and 10 bases had no gene match.